These T cell receptor beta chains were read from a single sample in a study. TCRdb re-analysed the 5' RACE reads in MiXCR, keeping a single row per CDR3 protein. The sample has about 46,000 distinct CDR3 sequences, 28% seen once; the top ten hold under 2.5%. Sequencing was done on a sample of naive CD4+ T cells sorted from blood. The origin of the receptors is a female donor with breast cancer. Each CDR3 is given without its conserved first and last residue. The order of the fields is V gene, CDR3 length, J gene, CDR3 protein.

v_gene: TRBV7-3
len: 13
j_gene: TRBJ2-3
CDR3aa: ASSLTSGSTDTRY

v_gene: TRBV7-2
len: 14
j_gene: TRBJ1-1
CDR3aa: ASSLWGGGEDTEAF

v_gene: TRBV7-2
len: 11
j_gene: TRBJ2-7
CDR3aa: ASSLDRSYEQY

v_gene: TRBV29-1
len: 11
j_gene: TRBJ1-1
CDR3aa: SVESYMNTEAF

v_gene: TRBV2
len: 10
j_gene: TRBJ2-7
CDR3aa: ASIQQGNEQY

v_gene: TRBV6-5
len: 11
j_gene: TRBJ2-7
CDR3aa: ASKILTGHEQY

v_gene: TRBV5-1
len: 13
j_gene: TRBJ2-5
CDR3aa: ASSPGLAIYETQY

v_gene: TRBV7-2
len: 13
j_gene: TRBJ1-4
CDR3aa: ASSLRGATNEKLF

v_gene: TRBV5-1
len: 14
j_gene: TRBJ2-7
CDR3aa: ASSPSGDRGAYEQY

v_gene: TRBV20-1
len: 12
j_gene: TRBJ2-6
CDR3aa: SANPVAGANVLT

v_gene: TRBV28
len: 12
j_gene: TRBJ1-2
CDR3aa: ASRRPGQGVGYT

v_gene: TRBV20-1
len: 10
j_gene: TRBJ2-2
CDR3aa: SAIFRSGELF

v_gene: TRBV3-1
len: 11
j_gene: TRBJ1-5
CDR3aa: ASSQDLDQPQH

v_gene: TRBV7-8
len: 13
j_gene: TRBJ1-2
CDR3aa: ASSPMGRGDYGYT

v_gene: TRBV2
len: 11
j_gene: TRBJ1-6
CDR3aa: ASSETGDSPLH

v_gene: TRBV6-6
len: 14
j_gene: TRBJ1-1
CDR3aa: ASSRGTGGLNTEAF

v_gene: TRBV27
len: 11
j_gene: TRBJ1-5
CDR3aa: ASRLTPYQPQH

v_gene: TRBV7-3
len: 11
j_gene: TRBJ1-1
CDR3aa: ASSREMNTEAF

v_gene: TRBV2
len: 10
j_gene: TRBJ2-3
CDR3aa: ASTEGGRAQY

v_gene: TRBV28
len: 14
j_gene: TRBJ2-2
CDR3aa: ASTPAGGPGTGELF

v_gene: TRBV12-3/TRBV12-4
len: 11
j_gene: TRBJ2-2
CDR3aa: ASKTGVVRELF

v_gene: TRBV12-3/TRBV12-4
len: 13
j_gene: TRBJ2-5
CDR3aa: ASSPGTGRQETQY

v_gene: TRBV7-2
len: 12
j_gene: TRBJ2-1
CDR3aa: ASSLNVGSDEQF

v_gene: TRBV30
len: 10
j_gene: TRBJ1-3
CDR3aa: AWRVYGYTIY

v_gene: TRBV12-3/TRBV12-4
len: 11
j_gene: TRBJ2-7
CDR3aa: ASSPTGYYEQY

v_gene: TRBV29-1
len: 13
j_gene: TRBJ2-1
CDR3aa: SVEDSGEPYNEQS

v_gene: TRBV5-1
len: 14
j_gene: TRBJ2-1
CDR3aa: ASSPMTSGGGNEQF

v_gene: TRBV6-1
len: 13
j_gene: TRBJ1-6
CDR3aa: ASSEADGTNSPLH

v_gene: TRBV7-8
len: 10
j_gene: TRBJ1-3
CDR3aa: ASSLKMNTIY

v_gene: TRBV4-1
len: 12
j_gene: TRBJ1-1
CDR3aa: ASSTQGGASEAF

v_gene: TRBV7-9
len: 14
j_gene: TRBJ1-6
CDR3aa: ASSSAGGTANSPLH

v_gene: TRBV4-1
len: 11
j_gene: TRBJ2-3
CDR3aa: ASSQEAGGPLY

v_gene: TRBV5-6
len: 14
j_gene: TRBJ2-5
CDR3aa: ASSLRSGANQETQY

v_gene: TRBV6-1
len: 12
j_gene: TRBJ2-1
CDR3aa: ASNGGGPYNEQF

v_gene: TRBV24-1
len: 12
j_gene: TRBJ2-3
CDR3aa: ATSDPSGRDTQY

v_gene: TRBV20-1
len: 11
j_gene: TRBJ2-3
CDR3aa: SAGTGQTDTQY

v_gene: TRBV5-1
len: 14
j_gene: TRBJ2-7
CDR3aa: ASSFDVGSSSYEQY

v_gene: TRBV7-9
len: 13
j_gene: TRBJ2-5
CDR3aa: ASSVSGTAQETQY

v_gene: TRBV3-1
len: 15
j_gene: TRBJ2-7
CDR3aa: ASSQSPPGSGRPEQY

v_gene: TRBV5-1
len: 11
j_gene: TRBJ2-2
CDR3aa: ASSLLWAGELF

v_gene: TRBV9
len: 12
j_gene: TRBJ1-1
CDR3aa: ASSVRGGGPEAF

v_gene: TRBV12-3/TRBV12-4
len: 13
j_gene: TRBJ2-1
CDR3aa: ASTPDRGSYNEQF